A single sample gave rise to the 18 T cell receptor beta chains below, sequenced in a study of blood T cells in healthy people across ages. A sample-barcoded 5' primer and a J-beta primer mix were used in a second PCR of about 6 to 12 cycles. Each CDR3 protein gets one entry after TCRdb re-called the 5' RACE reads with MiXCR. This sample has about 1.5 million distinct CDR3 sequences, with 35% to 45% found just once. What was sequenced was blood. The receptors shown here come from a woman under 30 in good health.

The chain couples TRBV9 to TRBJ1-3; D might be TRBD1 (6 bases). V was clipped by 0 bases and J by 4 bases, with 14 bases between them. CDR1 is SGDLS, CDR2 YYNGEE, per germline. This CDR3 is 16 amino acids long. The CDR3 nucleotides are TGTGCCAGCAGCGTAGATTCCGGGGGCCTCGGAAACACCATATATTTT. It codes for CASSVDSGGLGNTIYF.

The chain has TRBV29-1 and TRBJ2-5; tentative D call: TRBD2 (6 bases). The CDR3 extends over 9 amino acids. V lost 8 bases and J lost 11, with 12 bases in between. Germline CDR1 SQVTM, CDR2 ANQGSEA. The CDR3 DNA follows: TGCAGCATCCGGAGGGAGCAGTACTTC. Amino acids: CSIRREQYF.

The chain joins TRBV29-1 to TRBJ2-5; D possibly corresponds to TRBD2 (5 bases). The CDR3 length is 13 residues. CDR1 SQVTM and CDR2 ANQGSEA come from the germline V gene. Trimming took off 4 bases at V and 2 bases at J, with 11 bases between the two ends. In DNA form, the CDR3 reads TGCAGCGTTGTAGAGGGTATACAAGAGACCCAGTACTTC. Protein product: CSVVEGIQETQYF.

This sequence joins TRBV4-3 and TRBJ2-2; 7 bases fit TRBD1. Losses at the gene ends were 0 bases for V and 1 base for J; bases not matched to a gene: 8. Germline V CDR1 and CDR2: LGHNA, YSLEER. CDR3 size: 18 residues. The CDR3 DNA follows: TGCGCCAGCAGCCAAGATTCCTCGACAGGGCGGAACACCGGGGAGCTGTTTTTT. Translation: CASSQDSSTGRNTGELFF.

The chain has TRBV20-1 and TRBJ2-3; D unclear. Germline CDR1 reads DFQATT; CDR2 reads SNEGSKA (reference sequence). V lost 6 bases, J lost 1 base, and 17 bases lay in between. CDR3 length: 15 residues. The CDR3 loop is CSANTPYWGTDTQYF. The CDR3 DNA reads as TGCAGTGCGAATACCCCTTACTGGGGCACAGATACGCAGTATTTT.

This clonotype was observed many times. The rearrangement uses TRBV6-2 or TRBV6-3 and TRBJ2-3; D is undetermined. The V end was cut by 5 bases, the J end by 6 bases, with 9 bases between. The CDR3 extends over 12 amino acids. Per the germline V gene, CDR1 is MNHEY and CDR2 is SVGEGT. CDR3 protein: CASSPTPDTQYF. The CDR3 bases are TGTGCCAGCAGTCCCACTCCGGATACGCAGTATTTT.

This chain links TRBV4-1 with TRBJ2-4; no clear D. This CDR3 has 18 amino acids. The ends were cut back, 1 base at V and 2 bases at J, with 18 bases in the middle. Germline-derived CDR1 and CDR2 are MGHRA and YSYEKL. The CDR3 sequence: CASSQGSWQDRTKNIQYF. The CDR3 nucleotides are TGCGCCAGCAGCCAAGGATCTTGGCAGGATCGAACCAAAAACATTCAGTACTTC.

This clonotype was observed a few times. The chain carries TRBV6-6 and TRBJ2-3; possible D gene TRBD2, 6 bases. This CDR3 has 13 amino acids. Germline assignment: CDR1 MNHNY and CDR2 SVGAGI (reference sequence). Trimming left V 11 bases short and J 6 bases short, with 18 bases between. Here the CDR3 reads CALAGTRGDTQYF. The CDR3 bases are TGTGCCCTTGCCGGGACTCGCGGGGATACGCAGTATTTT.

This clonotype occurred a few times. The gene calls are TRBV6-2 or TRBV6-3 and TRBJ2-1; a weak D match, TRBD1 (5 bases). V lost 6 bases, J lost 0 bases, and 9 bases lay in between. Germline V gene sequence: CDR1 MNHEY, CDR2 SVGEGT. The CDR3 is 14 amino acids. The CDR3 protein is CASRPTVSYNEQFF. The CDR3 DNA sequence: TGTGCCAGCAGGCCGACAGTCTCCTACAATGAGCAGTTCTTC.

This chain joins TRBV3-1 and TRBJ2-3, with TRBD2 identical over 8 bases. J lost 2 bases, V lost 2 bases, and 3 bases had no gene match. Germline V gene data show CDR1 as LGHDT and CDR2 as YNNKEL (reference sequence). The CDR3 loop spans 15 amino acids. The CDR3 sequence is CASSQQRGITDTQYF. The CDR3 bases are TGTGCCAGCAGCCAACAGCGGGGGATCACAGATACGCAGTATTTT.

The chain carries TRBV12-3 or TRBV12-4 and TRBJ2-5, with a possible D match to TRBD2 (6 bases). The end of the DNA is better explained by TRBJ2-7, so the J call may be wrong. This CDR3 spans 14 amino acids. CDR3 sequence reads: CASSLAEGLYEQYF. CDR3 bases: TGTGCCAGCAGTTTAGCGGAGGGGCTCTACGAGCAGTACTTC.

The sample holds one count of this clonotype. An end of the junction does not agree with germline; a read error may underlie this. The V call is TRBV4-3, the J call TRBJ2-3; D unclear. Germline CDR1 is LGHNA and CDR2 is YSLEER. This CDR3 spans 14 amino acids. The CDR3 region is CASGQDYRTDTQYF. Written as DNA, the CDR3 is TGCGCCAGCGGCCAAGATTACCGCACAGATACGCAGTATTTT.

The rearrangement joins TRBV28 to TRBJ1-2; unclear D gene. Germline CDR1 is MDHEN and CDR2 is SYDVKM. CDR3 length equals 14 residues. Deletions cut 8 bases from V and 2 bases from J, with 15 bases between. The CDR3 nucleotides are TGTGCCAGCGTTCCGCCTTTGGGAAACTATGGCTACACCTTC. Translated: CASVPPLGNYGYTF.

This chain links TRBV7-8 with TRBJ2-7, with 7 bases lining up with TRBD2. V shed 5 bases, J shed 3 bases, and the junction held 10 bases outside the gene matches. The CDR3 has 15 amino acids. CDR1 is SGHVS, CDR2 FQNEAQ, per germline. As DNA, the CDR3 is TGTGCCAGCAGCCCCGTACTAGCGCTCCTCTACGAGCAGTACTTC. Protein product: CASSPVLALLYEQYF.

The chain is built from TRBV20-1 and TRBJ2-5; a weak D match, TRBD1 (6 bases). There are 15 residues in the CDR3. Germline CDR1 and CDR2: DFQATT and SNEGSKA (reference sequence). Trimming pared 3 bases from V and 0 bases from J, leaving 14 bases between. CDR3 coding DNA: TGCAGTGCTAGCGGGGACACACCCTACCAAGAGACCCAGTACTTC. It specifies CSASGDTPYQETQYF.

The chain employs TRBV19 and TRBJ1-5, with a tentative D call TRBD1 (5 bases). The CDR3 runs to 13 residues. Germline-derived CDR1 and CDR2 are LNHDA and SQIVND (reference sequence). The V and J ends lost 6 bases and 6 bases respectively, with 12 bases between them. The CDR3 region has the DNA TGTGCCAGTAGAAAGGGGCCGGTTCAGCCCCAGCATTTT. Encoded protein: CASRKGPVQPQHF.

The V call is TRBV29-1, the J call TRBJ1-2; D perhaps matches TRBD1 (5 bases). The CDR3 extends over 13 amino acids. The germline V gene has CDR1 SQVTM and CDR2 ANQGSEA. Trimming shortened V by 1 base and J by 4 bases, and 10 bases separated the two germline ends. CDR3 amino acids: CSVEGGQSYGYTF. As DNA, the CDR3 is TGCAGCGTTGAAGGCGGACAAAGCTATGGCTACACCTTC.

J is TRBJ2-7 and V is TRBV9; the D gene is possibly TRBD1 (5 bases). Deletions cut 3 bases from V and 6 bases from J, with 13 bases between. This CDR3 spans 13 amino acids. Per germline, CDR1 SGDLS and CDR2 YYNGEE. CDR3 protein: CASSAPAGREQYF. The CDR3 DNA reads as TGTGCCAGCAGCGCGCCCGCAGGGCGCGAGCAGTACTTC.